The 11 T cell receptor beta chains reported below all come from one sample, sequenced in a study of blood T cell repertoires in COVID-19. The method was immunoSEQ multiplex PCR; TCRdb's version includes in-frame clones alone and lacks a portion of them. The table lists 180,000 or so clones, around 80% of them singletons, with roughly 15% in the top ten. Sequencing used peripheral blood. These receptors were taken from a woman in her seventies with COVID-19, enrolled during active disease.

The rearrangement uses TRBV7-8 and TRBJ1-2; TRBD1 matches at 7 bases. This CDR3 comprises 14 residues. V lost 2 bases and J lost 10; bases outside the gene matches: 10. Germline lookup yields CDR1 SGHVS and CDR2 FQNEAQ. The CDR3 spells CASSLSGTVRDYTF. In DNA, the CDR3 is TGTGCCAGCAGCTTATCTGGGACAGTAAGGGACTACACCTTC.

This clone turned up a few times. The chain has TRBV5-1 and TRBJ1-1, with D possibly being TRBD1 (5 bases). CDR3 length equals 14 residues. Trimming shortened V by 4 bases and J by 2 bases, and 12 bases separated the two germline ends. Per the germline V gene, CDR1 is SGHRS and CDR2 is YFSETQ. CDR3: CASSTQGFNTEAFF. In DNA form, the CDR3 reads TGCGCCAGCAGCACCCAGGGATTCAACACTGAAGCTTTCTTT.

A word on this clone: The sample contains more than one DNA sequence encoding this CDR3. This chain joins TRBV6-1 and TRBJ1-2; 8 bases are shared with TRBD1. Germline CDR1 is MNHNS and CDR2 is SASEGT. This CDR3 spans 13 amino acids. The trim removed 2 bases at V and 4 bases at J, leaving 0 bases unmatched. CDR3 protein: CASSETGGYGYTF. The CDR3 coding sequence is TGTGCCAGCAGTGAAACAGGGGGCTATGGCTACACCTTC.

The V and J genes are TRBV11-3 and TRBJ2-2; no clear D gene. The V end lost 3 bases, the J end lost 1 base, and 3 bases lay between the germline ends. The CDR3 sequence is 13 residues long. Germline assignment: CDR1 SGHNT and CDR2 YENEEA. Here the CDR3 reads CASSFRNTGELFF. DNA of the CDR3: TGTGCCAGCAGCTTTCGGAACACCGGGGAGCTGTTTTTT.

Here the CDR3 reads CASSEPPSYRDPDGIRVGYTF. Written as DNA, the CDR3 is TGTGCCAGCAGTGAACCCCCATCTTACAGGGACCCGGACGGGATTCGGGTTGGCTACACCTTC. This sequence joins TRBV2 and TRBJ1-2, with a possible D match to TRBD1 (6 bases). Trimming took off 2 bases at V and 7 bases at J, with 35 bases between the two ends. CDR1 and CDR2 from the germline V gene are SNHLY and FYNNEI. The CDR3 covers 21 residues. Drawing the rest from reference TRBV2 and TRBJ1-2, the complete variable domain is EPEVTQTPSHQVTQMGQEVILRCVPISNHLYFYWYRQILGQKVEFLVSFYNNEISEKSEIFDDQFSVERPDGSNFTLKIRSTKLEDSAMYFCASSEPPSYRDPDGIRVGYTFGSGTRLTVV.

This clone was recorded once. The chain carries TRBV20-1 and TRBJ2-5; a weak D match, TRBD2 (5 bases). Germline loops: CDR1 DFQATT, CDR2 SNEGSKA (reference sequence). Trimming stripped 3 bases from V and 7 bases from J, with 21 bases between. This CDR3 has 15 residues. The CDR3 protein is CSASSFGGVIGTQYF. In nucleotides, the CDR3 is TGCAGTGCTAGTTCTTTTGGAGGAGTAATTGGGACCCAGTACTTC.

This chain connects TRBV5-5 to TRBJ2-7; perhaps TRBD1 as D (6 bases). The V gene's germline CDR1 is SGHKS and CDR2 YYEKEE (reference sequence). The CDR3 is 15 amino acids. V lost 5 bases, J lost 5 bases, and 20 bases lay in between. The CDR3 DNA is TGTGCCAGCAGGCTTCAACCAACAGGGTCCCACGAGCAGTACTTC. As protein: CASRLQPTGSHEQYF.

V and J are TRBV11-3 and TRBJ2-2, with TRBD2 matching over 11 bases. V was pared by 5 bases and J by 3 bases, with 5 bases of the junction left unmatched. CDR1 is SGHNT, CDR2 YENEEA, per germline. CDR3 length: 16 amino acids. CDR3 residues: CASSLGLAGHTGELFF. CDR3 sequence (DNA): TGTGCCAGCAGCCTCGGACTAGCGGGTCACACCGGGGAGCTGTTTTTT.

The chain links TRBV5-1 to TRBJ1-1, with D possibly TRBD1 on 5 matching bases. Germline-derived CDR1 and CDR2 are SGHRS and YFSETQ. With 3 bases removed from V and 5 bases from J, the gap between germline ends came to 8 bases. This CDR3 has 12 amino acids. DNA for the CDR3: TGCGCCAGCAGCTGGAGGGGAACTGAAGCTTTCTTT. Protein product: CASSWRGTEAFF. The complete variable domain, with remaining parts taken from reference TRBV5-1 and TRBJ1-1, reads KAGVTQTPRYLIKTRGQQVTLSCSPISGHRSVSWYQQTPGQGLQFLFEYFSETQRNKGNFPGRFSGRQFSNSRSEMNVSTLELGDSALYLCASSWRGTEAFFGQGTRLTVV.

The V and J genes are TRBV5-1 and TRBJ2-1; D is perhaps TRBD1 (5 bases). CDR1 and CDR2 from the germline V gene are SGHRS and YFSETQ. The germline V and J ends were trimmed by 2 bases and 2 bases, with 8 bases remaining between them. The CDR3 totals 14 residues. CDR3 nucleotides: TGCGCCAGCAGCTTAGGACAAACCTACAATGAGCAGTTCTTC. Its protein product is CASSLGQTYNEQFF.

This chain links TRBV7-2 with TRBJ2-1; 10 nucleotides match TRBD1. V lost 2 bases, J lost 2 bases, and 9 bases stayed unmatched. This CDR3 region has 18 residues. Germline V gives CDR1 SGHTA, CDR2 FQGNSA. The CDR3 loop reads CASSLFVSDRGAYNEQFF. CDR3 nucleotides: TGTGCCAGCAGCTTATTTGTCTCGGACAGGGGGGCCTACAATGAGCAGTTCTTC.